The text below deals with one TCR beta chain. Its antigen has not been determined. No base qualities exist here, and no much larger clone lies one base off it. The record originates from a study of cytomegalovirus exposure and HLA in healthy donors (dated by TCRdb to 2016 to 2017). Regarding the research as a whole: According to an earlier analysis of 587 of the donors, about 179 million T cells yielded 95 million to 140 million unique TCR beta sequences and less than 300 Gb of sequence data. In an earlier analysis of a few hundred of the donors, high-throughput TCR beta sequencing was used to judge whether each TCR beta V gene segment behaved as functional or pseudogenic. About 300 gigabases of sequencing data and some 85 million unique TCR sequences were included in an early release covering about 620 HLA-typed donors. The study aimed to test whether cataloging public T cell receptors could reveal signatures of past pathogen exposure. On average, about 200,000 unique TCR beta nucleotide sequences were sequenced per donor among 300 to 500 genotyped donors of the cohort, with roughly 19% of those sequences being non-productive. Rather than drawing on any new phenotypic data, the later analysis identified candidate immune exposures from TCR beta sequences and the way those sequences occurred across donors. A separate validation cohort of approximately 130 different subjects was used in addition to the 666-subject first cohort. High-throughput TCR immunosequencing, statistical association of individual TCRs with disease status, and machine learning were combined to predict cytomegalovirus infection status. Donor age, sex, ethnicity and CMV serostatus were collected together with the repertoire data. Among the roughly 390 genotyped donors, 81% belonged to the genetic ancestry cluster associated with self-reported Caucasian donors. Using immunosequencing, the study profiled T cell repertoires from 550 to 750 subjects and related those repertoires to cytomegalovirus serostatus. Both class I and class II loci were covered by HLA typing, at four-digit resolution. Every discovery cohort repertoire had been produced on one sequencing platform. In a later analysis, previously published TCR beta repertoires from 666 donors were re-analyzed and high-resolution HLA genotyping was added so that TCR occurrence patterns could be studied. A later genetic analysis used genome-wide SNP genotypes for about three fifths of the 666 donors, treating that subset as a discovery cohort. The number of donors typed differed by locus, with about 629-630 for A, B, C, DRB1 and DQB1, around 520 for DQA1, over 600 for DPA1, and 400 to 490 for DPB1. Five DR-DQ haplotypes were handled as single units for association and clustering, since linkage in the cohort was strong. The study at large found these results: The study gave a list of more than 150 TCR beta chains associated with cytomegalovirus. Compared with the roughly 720-donor mean, donors in an Asian-associated ancestry cluster had fewer N-insertions in productive TCRs, according to a later genetic analysis. The presence/absence analyses assumed that sequencing depth was roughly uniform across donors, and that assumption may not be true. A further reported finding was that TCR beta sequences accurately predicted the HLA-A and HLA-B alleles for most subjects in the first cohort. According to a later analysis, TCR association rates differed among HLA loci, with DRB1 alleles showing the most associated TCRs and HLA-C alleles showing the fewest. In a later analysis, most CMV-associated TCR beta chains were found to appear HLA-restricted, with HLA associations seemingly driven largely by CMV exposure. In this cohort, only TCR beta chains were sequenced, and detectable features were limited by the absence of alpha or paired-chain data. It was suggested by the authors that the approach could potentially be generalized to other disease states and immunological phenotypes. In an earlier analysis of over 550 of the donors, most TCR beta V segments were observed in productive rearrangements about 87% or about 30% of the time, broadly matching IMGT annotations. In a later genetic analysis, a missense DCLRE1C variant was associated with V-gene and J-gene trimming of TCR beta chains, and the association was replicated in an independent cohort. In a later analysis, HLA-associated TCR beta chains were found to be more clonally expanded and to have lower generation probabilities than equally common non-associated chains. Most TCR sequences were observed very rarely across donors, whereas some public TCRs were present in many individuals. A few of the identified cytomegalovirus-associated TCR beta chains were confirmed in vitro to be specific for cytomegalovirus antigens. Because some donors lacked HLA typing at each locus, the association tests relied only on the typed subset. When HLA alleles, especially DR and DQ, strongly co-occurred, attributing TCR associations to individual alleles was difficult. The only immune exposure information available for the cohort was CMV serostatus. The classifier was reported to diagnose cytomegalovirus status with high specificity and sensitivity in both the original and validation cohorts. A cluster of highly shared sequence variants was judged likely to be a technical artifact of the sequencing pipeline. Correlated functional status among segregating V segments might reflect linkage disequilibrium, but an unknown experimental factor could not be ruled out. Some IMGT-functional V segments, including TRBV6-2 and TRBV6-3, could not be distinguished by the 87-base-pair reads and were therefore excluded. At a false discovery rate of 0.05, a later analysis linked 15,000 to 20,000 TCR beta sequences to specific HLA alleles. Because counts were too low, more than 15 rarely observed V segments, including chromosome 9 orphons, were excluded from the earlier analysis of a few hundred of the donors. According to a later analysis, parvovirus B19, influenza, CMV and Epstein-Barr virus appeared linked to several top co-occurrence clusters.

V sheds 4 bases and J sheds 3 bases, leaving 8 bases between their ends. The CDR3 covers 13 residues, taking in both the cysteine and the phenylalanine. Only the CDR3 DNA stays, 39 bases, in frame from base 1. From a lookup of the germline V gene (reference sequence), CDR1 and CDR2 are MNHEY and SMNVEV. The method behind the library was the immunoSEQ multiplex PCR assay. For the multiplex PCR, a mixture combining 60 forward primers for TCR Vbeta segments and 13 reverse primers for TCR Jbeta segments was used. The CDR3 region of rearranged TCR beta genes was amplified from genomic DNA with a multiplex PCR assay. The Illumina HiSeq System was used to sequence the amplified TCR beta libraries as 87-base-pair reads. For the original study's pipeline: A later analysis counted approximately 74 million unique TCR beta chains across the 640 or so repertoires, and 10 million to 11 million of these chains were shared by at least two donors. Raw reads were error-corrected and collapsed into unique sequences with a nearest-neighbor algorithm that merged closely related sequences to remove PCR and sequencing errors. Alignment of CDR3 sequences to IMGT reference sequences was used to assign V, D and J gene segments. For a sequence to be retained, at least a six-nucleotide match to both a V gene segment and a J gene segment was required. Rearrangements were called productive when the CDR3 lacked stop codons and stayed in frame with V and J; all others were non-productive. Following IMGT convention, CDR3 was defined as the stretch from the second conserved V-encoded cysteine to the conserved J-encoded phenylalanine. In an earlier analysis of around 600 of the donors, sequences lacking an unambiguous match to a single V gene segment were excluded. In an earlier analysis of 587 of the donors, a V segment was called functional when productive rearrangements were above 56.7%, and segregating when the standard deviation between donors exceeded 5%. A statistical classification framework was developed to diagnose cytomegalovirus status using the catalog of TCR beta chain sequences. A later analysis assigned V and J genes by comparing TCR nucleotide sequences with IMGT/GENE-DB human TR gene sequences. A later analysis assigned CDR3 sequences and most-parsimonious VDJ recombination scenarios with the TCRdist pipeline. In a later analysis, each TCR beta chain was defined by its CDR3 amino acid sequence together with its V-gene family, and reads lacking a unique V-gene family were excluded. To address suspected cross-contamination and a sequencing artifact, a later analysis removed under 600 highly shared, low-generation-probability nucleotide sequences. In a later analysis, a clonal expansion index was calculated for each public chain from normalized within-repertoire ranks of inferred template counts. In a later analysis, generation probabilities were computed with a VDJ recombination model fitted to out-of-frame rearrangements, and the resulting probabilities were checked against IGoR. In a later analysis, TCR-TCR, TCR-HLA and TCR-CMV co-occurrence was scored with hypergeometric tests, and a repertoire-size bias correction was applied to TCR pairs. False discovery rates were estimated in a later analysis by permuting HLA or CMV assignments 20 times. In a later analysis, co-occurring TCRs were grouped using DBSCAN, with TCRdist sequence similarity added in when clustering inside HLA-allele-positive subsets. Repertoires with fewer than 30,000 or more than 120,000 public chains, plus five repertoires with anomalous nucleotide sharing, were excluded from co-occurrence clustering. Not all clones reach the TCRdb copy of this immuneACCESS table, which keeps in-frame sequences only. Checked studies attribute under half of the gap to unresolved V genes and leave the rest unexplained. V and J calls and clone size are copied from that table; D and trimming were computed from the DNA. The sample data list 90,000 to 100,000 clones, and 76% of these were observed just once. The top ten hold over 15% of the sample.

The cohort was made up of roughly 670 healthy bone marrow donors. All cohort members were sampled while nominally healthy, although unrecorded immune exposures were likely present. The donor tested CMV seropositive and was one of the 289 seropositive cohort members. A peripheral blood sample was collected from each donor, and TCR beta sequencing was performed on peripheral blood mononuclear cells. Genomic DNA extraction from the blood cell samples was performed with the Qiagen DNeasy Blood Extraction Kit. The receptor comes from a woman aged 60 to 75 in good health and CMV-seropositive. The V and J genes are TRBV27 and TRBJ2-3; possibly the D gene is TRBD2, per 5 matching bases. The specimen sequenced was PBMCs. The sequenced DNA: TGTGCCAGCAGTTCCCGGAGGACAGATACGCAGTATTTT. It encodes CASSSRRTDTQYF.